These 32 T cell receptor beta chains were sequenced from one sample in a study of metastatic and nonmetastatic thyroid tumors. TCRdb reprocessed the PCR reads using MiXCR. Among 20,000 to 25,000 clones listed, 35% to 45% were seen once. No patient received treatment before thyroid surgery. Material: blood. The receptor set was obtained from a male donor with papillary thyroid cancer or a benign thyroid nodule (not recorded which). Some clones in this sample may be carry-over from other donors' samples.

A few counts support this clone. V and J are TRBV6-5 and TRBJ2-2; a possible D gene is TRBD2 (5 bases). In germline, CDR1 is MNHEY, CDR2 SVGAGI. The CDR3 has 15 amino acids. The ends were cut back, 5 bases at V and 5 bases at J, with 15 bases in the middle. The CDR3 protein is CASSNGRDMTGELFF. CDR3 bases: TGTGCCAGCAGTAACGGCCGGGATATGACCGGGGAGCTGTTTTTT.

This clone was counted at least ten times. A read error may explain this, as a much larger clone is one base away. This specimen includes other DNA sequences encoding the same CDR3. The V gene is TRBV7-8, the J gene TRBJ1-2; unclear D gene. CDR1 and CDR2 from the germline V gene are SGHVS and FQNEAQ. Trimming stripped 2 bases from V and 2 bases from J, with 21 bases between. This CDR3 contains 18 residues. CDR3 DNA sequence: TGTGCCAGCAGCTTATTGGAACAGAGACTTGGAGCCAACTATGGCTACACCTTC. It translates to CASSLLEQRLGANYGYTF.

This clone was counted ten times or more. Given the absence of the conserved phenylalanine or tryptophan at the CDR3 end, a read error is likely. The gene calls are TRBV18 and TRBJ2-1; D unclear. Deletions cut 2 bases from V and 6 bases from J, with 11 bases between. This CDR3 comprises 14 residues. From germline, CDR1 is KGHSH and CDR2 LQKENI. The CDR3 DNA reads as TGTGCCAGCTCACCAGACTTAAGTAGCAATGAGCAGTTCGTC. It encodes CASSPDLSSNEQFV.

The V call is TRBV19, the J call TRBJ2-3, with TRBD1 matching 11 bases. The CDR3 runs 14 residues. Trimming took 7 bases from V and 14 from J; bases not matched to a gene: 14. Germline V CDR1 and CDR2: LNHDA, SQIVND (reference sequence). The CDR3 DNA reads as TGTGCCAGTATAGGTGGACAGGGGGCTATCATTCCGTATTTT. It specifies CASIGGQGAIIPYF.

The CDR3 sequence: CASSPTLVKETQYF. In nucleotides, the CDR3 is TGTGCCAGCAGTCCCACCCTAGTGAAAGAGACCCAGTACTTC. The genes are TRBV2 and TRBJ2-5; D is unclear. The CDR3 runs 14 residues. Germline V CDR1 and CDR2: SNHLY, FYNNEI. Trimming removed 5 bases at V and 3 bases at J, with 13 bases between.

The rearrangement joins TRBV20-1 to TRBJ2-3; possible D gene TRBD2, 6 bases. The CDR3 contains 15 residues. V was clipped by 1 base and J by 3 bases, with 14 bases between them. CDR1 is DFQATT and CDR2 is SNEGSKA in the germline V gene (reference sequence). The DNA for the CDR3 is TGCAGTGCTAGAGTCCGGGGGATTTGGACAGATACGCAGTATTTT. This translates into CSARVRGIWTDTQYF.

This clone was picked up many times. This may stem from a read error, because a much larger clone lies one nucleotide away. The chain recombines TRBV5-2 with TRBJ2-1; the D segment call TRBD2 is taken from the table without a DNA check. TRBV5-2 is a documented pseudogene. The CDR3 has 19 amino acids. The CDR3 sequence: CASNPGGLGLAGVTNEQFF. The CDR3 nucleotides are TGTGCCAGCAACCCAGGCGGACTGGGGCTAGCGGGAGTTACCAATGAGCAGTTCTTC.

The chain uses TRBV30 and TRBJ2-2; perhaps TRBD1 as D (6 bases). V lost 3 bases and J lost 0, with 8 bases in between. Germline-derived CDR1 and CDR2 are GTSNPN and SVGIG (reference sequence). The CDR3 loop spans 14 amino acids. Here the CDR3 reads CAWSRDTNTGELFF. The CDR3 bases are TGTGCCTGGAGCCGGGACACGAACACCGGGGAGCTGTTTTTT.

This clone appeared once. V is TRBV7-2 and J is TRBJ2-7; tentatively, D is TRBD1 (6 bases). This CDR3 is 14 amino acids long. V was pared by 3 bases and J by 2 bases, with 11 bases between. From germline, CDR1 is SGHTA and CDR2 FQGNSA. The CDR3, as DNA: TGTGCCAGCAGCTTTTTCAGGGGAACCTACGAGCAGTACTTC. Protein sequence: CASSFFRGTYEQYF.

The genes are TRBV20-1 and TRBJ2-1; 11 nucleotides align to TRBD1. The CDR3 has 15 amino acids. Germline CDR1 is DFQATT and CDR2 is SNEGSKA (reference sequence). V was clipped by 1 base and J by 8 bases; unmatched bases: 7. In DNA, the CDR3 is TGCAGTGCTAGAGGGCTTGGACAGGGGGCCCATGAGCAGTTCTTC. As protein: CSARGLGQGAHEQFF.

The rearrangement links TRBV20-1 to TRBJ2-2, with TRBD1 as a possible D gene (5 bases). V shed 0 bases and J shed 3 bases, with 20 bases lying between them. CDR3 size: 18 residues. Germline loops: CDR1 DFQATT, CDR2 SNEGSKA (reference sequence). As DNA, the CDR3 is TGCAGTGCTAGAGACCAAGTATGGGGCCAGGGCGACACCGGGGAGCTGTTTTTT. Amino acid sequence: CSARDQVWGQGDTGELFF.

By share of the sample, this clone is medium-sized (0.01 to 0.1%). The chain carries TRBV9 and TRBJ2-7; 11 nucleotides match TRBD1. Trimming took 2 bases from V and 6 from J; bases not matched to a gene: 13. In germline, CDR1 is SGDLS, CDR2 YYNGEE. This CDR3 is 17 amino acids long. The CDR3 DNA is TGTGCCAGCAGCGTTTCCGGGACAGGGGGGTCCCAGGGCGAGCAGTACTTC. Translated: CASSVSGTGGSQGEQYF.

The chain has TRBV30 and TRBJ1-2; 9 bases fit TRBD1. Germline CDR1 GTSNPN, CDR2 SVGIG (reference sequence). Unmatched junction bases numbered 8, after V lost 1 base and J lost 5 bases. The CDR3 loop spans 15 amino acids. CDR3 loop: CAWSGTGANLYGYTF. CDR3 sequence (DNA): TGTGCCTGGAGTGGGACAGGGGCTAACCTATATGGCTACACCTTC.

This clone has just a few counts. The chain has TRBV6-5 and TRBJ2-1; 16 bases are shared with TRBD2. Losses at the gene ends were 0 bases for V and 12 bases for J; bases not matched to a gene: 5. Germline V gene sequence: CDR1 MNHEY, CDR2 SVGAGI. The CDR3 is 16 amino acids. CDR3 residues: CASSYSGTSGRARQFF. The CDR3 nucleotides are TGTGCCAGCAGTTACTCAGGGACTAGCGGGAGGGCCAGGCAGTTCTTC.

This sequence joins TRBV30 and TRBJ1-2; D is unclear. The CDR3 length is 11 residues. Germline CDR1 reads GTSNPN; CDR2 reads SVGIG (reference sequence). The germline V and J ends were trimmed by 0 bases and 5 bases, with 4 bases remaining between them. The CDR3, as DNA: TGTGCCTGGAGTGTCCCGTATGGCTACACCTTC. The encoded protein is CAWSVPYGYTF.

Only a few counts were recorded for this clone. This rearrangement joins TRBV4-2 to TRBJ2-2; the D is unclear. The CDR3 has 14 residues. Germline V gives CDR1 LGHNA, CDR2 YNFKEQ. The V end was cut by 0 bases, the J end by 1 base, with 3 bases between. Here the CDR3 reads CASSQDLNTGELFF. The CDR3 nucleotides are TGTGCCAGCAGCCAAGATCTGAACACCGGGGAGCTGTTTTTT.

The chain carries TRBV30 and TRBJ1-6, with TRBD1 matching 7 bases. Looked up from germline, CDR1 is GTSNPN and CDR2 is SVGIG (reference sequence). The CDR3 runs to 11 residues. The V and J ends lost 3 bases and 13 bases, in that order; junction bases with no gene match: 3. The CDR3, as DNA: TGTGCCTGGAGACAGGGGCATCCCCTCCACTTT. As protein: CAWRQGHPLHF.

This clone counts as medium-sized. The chain is built from TRBV20-1 and TRBJ2-1, with D perhaps matching TRBD2 (6 bases). Trimming removed 4 bases from V and 2 bases from J, with 18 bases in between. CDR1 and CDR2 from the germline V gene are DFQATT and SNEGSKA (reference sequence). This CDR3 spans 16 amino acids. The CDR3: CSANRGGTIPYNEQFF. The CDR3 nucleotides read TGCAGTGCTAATAGGGGCGGGACGATCCCCTACAATGAGCAGTTCTTC.

The chain has TRBV6-6 and TRBJ1-1; possible D gene TRBD1, 5 bases. V gave up 2 bases and J gave up 7 bases, with 20 bases separating them. The CDR3 length is 16 residues. Per the germline V gene, CDR1 is MNHNY and CDR2 is SVGAGI (reference sequence). CDR3 nucleotide sequence: TGTGCCAGCAGTTACCCCCTAGACAGTCCAACCTTTGAAGCTTTCTTT. Protein: CASSYPLDSPTFEAFF.

This clone was observed once. The CDR3 here is CASSPGTANYEQYF. Here the CDR3 DNA reads TGCGCCAGCAGCCCCGGGACCGCGAACTACGAGCAGTACTTC. The chain combines TRBV5-1 with TRBJ2-7, with D perhaps being TRBD1 or TRBD2 (5 bases each). V lost 4 bases and J 3 bases, leaving 14 bases between the germline ends. In germline, CDR1 is SGHRS, CDR2 YFSETQ. CDR3 length: 14 amino acids.

This rearrangement joins TRBV30 to TRBJ1-2; D is unresolved. Germline loops: CDR1 GTSNPN, CDR2 SVGIG (reference sequence). Trimming cost V 3 bases and J 8 bases, with 13 bases left between them. The CDR3 is 12 residues long. This chain's CDR3 is CAWRKTTTGYTF. The CDR3 DNA is TGTGCCTGGAGGAAGACCACCACGGGCTACACCTTC.

V usage is TRBV9 and J usage is TRBJ1-2; TRBD1 is a possible D gene (5 bases). Germline V gives CDR1 SGDLS, CDR2 YYNGEE. This CDR3 contains 14 residues. V was pared by 0 bases and J by 2 bases, with 8 bases between. The CDR3 loop reads CASSVDGANYGYTF. The CDR3 region has the DNA TGTGCCAGCAGCGTAGACGGGGCAAACTATGGCTACACCTTC. Full variable domain (rest looked up from reference TRBV9 and TRBJ1-2): DSGVTQTPKHLITATGQRVTLRCSPRSGDLSVYWYQQSLDQGLQFLIQYYNGEERAKGNILERFSAQQFPDLHSELNLSSLELGDSALYFCASSVDGANYGYTFGSGTRLTVV.

This clone was counted ten times or more. The CDR3 protein is CASSESGRPNQPQHF. DNA for the CDR3: TGTGCCAGCAGTGAGTCAGGACGTCCCAATCAGCCCCAGCATTTT. The chain combines TRBV6-1 with TRBJ1-5, with D unresolved. CDR1 and CDR2 from the germline V gene are MNHNS and SASEGT. V lost 3 bases and J lost 3, with 12 bases in between. This CDR3 contains 15 residues.

Within the sample, this clone is medium-sized. J is TRBJ2-1 and V is TRBV9, with TRBD1 identical over 11 bases. This CDR3 is 14 amino acids long. J was trimmed by 8 bases and V by 4 bases; bases with no gene match: 5. The germline CDR1 and CDR2 sequences are SGDLS and YYNGEE. The CDR3 sequence is CASSNRDRGYEQFF. CDR3 coding DNA: TGTGCCAGCAGCAACCGGGACAGGGGGTATGAGCAGTTCTTC.

This clone has a count of ten or more. The rearrangement links TRBV29-1 to TRBJ2-3; the D gene is possibly TRBD2 (5 bases). V lost 1 base and J lost 8, with 7 bases in between. There are 11 residues in the CDR3. Germline lookup yields CDR1 SQVTM and CDR2 ANQGSEA. The CDR3 here is CSVEAGITQYF. In nucleotides, the CDR3 is TGCAGCGTTGAAGCGGGAATTACGCAGTATTTT.

J is TRBJ2-7 and V is TRBV3-1, with 7 positions matching TRBD1. The V segment lost 5 bases and the J segment 3 bases; nucleotides outside the gene matches: 7. The CDR3 covers 14 residues. CDR1 and CDR2 (germline): LGHDT, YNNKEL (reference sequence). CDR3 loop: CASSWGQSHYEQYF. CDR3 DNA: TGTGCCAGCAGCTGGGGACAGAGCCACTACGAGCAGTACTTC.

This clone was detected many times. The chain has TRBV24-1 and TRBJ1-1; maybe TRBD1 (6 bases). The CDR3 sequence is 12 residues long. The germline V gene has CDR1 KGHDR and CDR2 SFDVKD. Trimming removed 12 bases at V and 2 bases at J, with 12 bases between. This CDR3 reads CAVTGTNTEAFF. The CDR3 region has the DNA TGTGCCGTAACCGGGACAAACACTGAAGCTTTCTTT.

This clone was observed at least ten times. This chain connects TRBV7-9 to TRBJ2-3, with D unresolved. There are 11 residues in the CDR3. Per germline, CDR1 SEHNR and CDR2 FQNEAQ (reference sequence). V was cut by 5 bases and J by 6 bases, with 6 bases left in between. This CDR3 reads CASSQGDTQYF. In DNA form, the CDR3 reads TGTGCCAGCAGCCAAGGCGATACGCAGTATTTT.

This clone was recorded many times. The chain has TRBV27 and TRBJ2-1; either TRBD1 or TRBD2 may fit D (5 bases each). CDR1 and CDR2 from the germline V gene are MNHEY and SMNVEV (reference sequence). The CDR3 is 14 residues long. Trimming cost V 6 bases and J 6 bases, with 15 bases left between them. The CDR3 DNA sequence: TGTGCCAGCAGCCCCGGGACCAAGGGCAATGAGCAGTTCTTC. Its protein product is CASSPGTKGNEQFF.

This clone was observed many times. This chain uses TRBV2 with TRBJ2-1, with D uncertain. Trimming took 10 bases from V and 9 from J, leaving 22 bases between them. Germline V gives CDR1 SNHLY, CDR2 FYNNEI. There are 14 residues in the CDR3. The DNA of the CDR3 is TGTGCCACCTCGACAATCAGTTCTTTGAGTGAGCAGTTCTTC. This sequence encodes CATSTISSLSEQFF.

The chain recombines TRBV5-6 with TRBJ2-1, with D unclear. This CDR3 contains 16 residues. V shed 4 bases and J shed 3 bases, with 17 bases lying between them. Germline V CDR1 and CDR2: SGHDT, YYEEEE. In DNA form, the CDR3 reads TGTGCCAGCAGCCCCGCCGCGGAGACCGTCTACAATGAGCAGTTCTTC. Its protein is CASSPAAETVYNEQFF. Full variable domain (rest looked up from reference TRBV5-6 and TRBJ2-1): DAGVTQSPTHLIKTRGQQVTLRCSPKSGHDTVSWYQQALGQGPQFIFQYYEEEERQRGNFPDRFSGHQFPNYSSELNVNALLLGDSALYLCASSPAAETVYNEQFFGPGTRLTVL.

This sequence joins TRBV4-2 and TRBJ2-7; D is unclear. Germline CDR1 is LGHNA and CDR2 is YNFKEQ. The CDR3 loop spans 15 amino acids. V dropped 0 bases and J dropped 0 bases, with 9 bases sitting between them. CDR3 amino acids: CASSQDLSNSYEQYF. CDR3 coding DNA: TGTGCCAGCAGCCAAGATCTTTCTAACTCCTACGAGCAGTACTTC.